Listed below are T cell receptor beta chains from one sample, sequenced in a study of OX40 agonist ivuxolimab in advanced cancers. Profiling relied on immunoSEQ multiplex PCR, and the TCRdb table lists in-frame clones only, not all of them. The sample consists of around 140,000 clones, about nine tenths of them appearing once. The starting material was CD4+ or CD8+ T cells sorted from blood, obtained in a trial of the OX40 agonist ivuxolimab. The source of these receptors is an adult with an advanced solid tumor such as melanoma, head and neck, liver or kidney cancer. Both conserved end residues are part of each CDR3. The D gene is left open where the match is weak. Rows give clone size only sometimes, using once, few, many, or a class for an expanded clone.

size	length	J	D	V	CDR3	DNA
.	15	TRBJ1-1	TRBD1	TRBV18	CASSPSQGAVTEAFF	TGTGCCAGCTCACCCAGTCAGGGGGCCGTCACTGAAGCTTTCTTT
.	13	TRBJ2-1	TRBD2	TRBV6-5	CASKVSGTNEQFF	TGTGCCAGCAAGGTTAGCGGGACTAATGAGCAGTTCTTC
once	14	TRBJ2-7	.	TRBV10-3	CAITSRTFPYEQYF	TGTGCCATCACTTCTAGGACTTTCCCCTACGAGCAGTACTTC
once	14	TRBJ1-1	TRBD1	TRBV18	CASSPRQGAGEAFF	TGTGCCAGCTCACCCCGACAGGGGGCAGGTGAAGCTTTCTTT
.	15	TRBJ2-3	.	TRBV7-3	CASSLTLAYTDTQYF	TGTGCCAGCAGCTTAACTCTAGCGTACACAGATACGCAGTATTTT
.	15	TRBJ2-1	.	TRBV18	CASSPRQESYNEQFF	TGTGCCAGCTCACCAAGGCAGGAATCCTACAATGAGCAGTTCTTC
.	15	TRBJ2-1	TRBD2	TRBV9	CASSLAAYIGYEQFF	TGTGCCAGCAGCCTAGCGGCGTACATTGGGTATGAGCAGTTCTTC
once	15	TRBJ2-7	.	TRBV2	CASISWGAGDNEQHF	TGTGCCAGCATCTCATGGGGGGCAGGGGATAACGAGCAGCACTTC
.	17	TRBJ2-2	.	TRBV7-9	CASSRSVQASNTGELFF	TGTGCCAGCAGCCGCTCTGTACAGGCCTCGAACACCGGGGAGCTGTTTTTT
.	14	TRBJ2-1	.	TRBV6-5	CASSYVDSAYPQFF	TGTGCCAGCAGTTACGTAGATAGTGCCTATCCGCAGTTCTTC
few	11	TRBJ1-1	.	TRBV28	CASSLGTEAFF	TGTGCCAGCAGTTTGGGCACTGAAGCTTTCTTT
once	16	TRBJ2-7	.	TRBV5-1	CASSLAGDAGNHEQYF	TGCGCCAGCAGCTTGGCAGGGGATGCAGGGAACCACGAGCAGTACTTC
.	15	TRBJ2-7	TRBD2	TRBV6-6	CASSPGGAGAYEQYF	TGTGCCAGCAGTCCCGGGGGAGCGGGAGCCTACGAGCAGTACTTC
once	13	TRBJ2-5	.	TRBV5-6	CASSFRGRETQYF	TGTGCCAGCAGCTTCAGGGGACGAGAGACCCAGTACTTC
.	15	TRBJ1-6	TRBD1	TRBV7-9	CASSLLGQGRSPLHF	TGTGCCAGCAGCTTACTAGGACAGGGTCGATCACCCCTCCACTTT
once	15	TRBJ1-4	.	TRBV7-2	CASSFGGTVNEKLFF	TGTGCCAGCAGCTTTGGAGGGACGGTTAATGAAAAACTGTTTTTT
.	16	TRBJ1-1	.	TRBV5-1	CASSSNPTDRGTEAFF	TGCGCCAGCAGCTCTAACCCCACGGACCGGGGAACTGAAGCTTTCTTT
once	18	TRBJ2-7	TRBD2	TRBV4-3	CASSQERLAGDRGYEQYF	TGCGCCAGCAGCCAAGAGAGACTAGCGGGAGACAGAGGCTACGAGCAGTACTTC
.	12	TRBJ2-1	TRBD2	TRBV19	CASGLATNEQFF	TGTGCCAGCGGACTAGCGACCAATGAGCAGTTCTTC
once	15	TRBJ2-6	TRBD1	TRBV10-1	CASSAGGAGANVLTF	TGCGCCAGCAGTGCAGGGGGCGCTGGGGCCAACGTCCTGACTTTC
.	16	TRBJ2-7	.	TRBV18	CASSPPSAGAPYEQYF	TGTGCCAGCTCACCACCGTCTGCGGGGGCCCCCTACGAGCAGTACTTC
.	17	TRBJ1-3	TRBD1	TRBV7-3	CASSLLGGSGSGNTIYF	TGTGCCAGCAGCTTACTAGGGGGCAGCGGATCTGGAAACACCATATATTTT
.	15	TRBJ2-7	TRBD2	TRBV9	CASSVDVGGPHEQYF	TGTGCCAGCAGCGTAGATGTGGGAGGGCCCCACGAGCAGTACTTC
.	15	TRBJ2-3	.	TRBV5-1	CASSLVSRSTDTQYF	TGCGCCAGCAGCTTGGTCAGCCGTAGCACAGATACGCAGTATTTT
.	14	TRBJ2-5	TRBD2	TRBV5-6	CASSSRGAWETQYF	TGTGCCAGCAGCTCGCGGGGGGCCTGGGAGACCCAGTACTTC
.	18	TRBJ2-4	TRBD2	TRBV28	CATSSSGLAGIAKNIQYF	TGTGCCACCTCCTCTAGTGGACTAGCGGGGATAGCCAAAAACATTCAGTACTTC
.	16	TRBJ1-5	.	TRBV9	CASSVGAGGRDQPQHF	TGTGCCAGCAGCGTAGGAGCCGGGGGGCGGGATCAGCCCCAGCATTTT
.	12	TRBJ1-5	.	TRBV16	CASSLGNQPQHF	TGTGCCAGCAGCCTGGGCAATCAGCCCCAGCATTTT
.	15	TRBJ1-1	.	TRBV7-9	CASSPIRPGGTEAFF	TGTGCCAGCAGCCCAATCCGACCCGGGGGGACTGAAGCTTTCTTT
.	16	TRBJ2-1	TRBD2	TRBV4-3	CASSQHHLLAGPEQFF	TGCGCCAGCAGCCAGCACCATCTACTAGCGGGACCCGAGCAGTTCTTC
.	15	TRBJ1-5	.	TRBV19	CASSMGRTSNQPQHF	TGTGCCAGTAGTATGGGCAGGACAAGCAATCAGCCCCAGCATTTT
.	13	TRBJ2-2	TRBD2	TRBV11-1	CASSLREVGELFF	TGTGCCAGCAGCTTACGGGAGGTCGGGGAGCTGTTTTTT
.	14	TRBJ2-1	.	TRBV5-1	CASSLGGGLNEQFF	TGCGCCAGCAGCTTGGGAGGGGGGCTCAATGAGCAGTTCTTC
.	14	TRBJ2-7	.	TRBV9	CASSVGLHSYEQYF	TGTGCCAGCAGCGTAGGTCTACATTCCTACGAGCAGTACTTC
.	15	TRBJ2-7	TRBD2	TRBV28	CASTWGGGSNYEQYF	TGTGCCAGCACCTGGGGGGGTGGCTCCAATTACGAGCAGTACTTC
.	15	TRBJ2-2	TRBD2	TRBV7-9	CASSFGGSETGELFF	TGTGCCAGCAGCTTTGGCGGGAGCGAAACCGGGGAGCTGTTTTTT
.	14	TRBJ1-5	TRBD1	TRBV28	CASIPGQGYQPQHF	TGTGCCAGCATTCCGGGACAGGGGTATCAGCCCCAGCATTTT
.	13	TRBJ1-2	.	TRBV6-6	CAIHLGRHYGYTF	TGTGCCATCCACCTTGGACGGCACTATGGCTACACCTTC
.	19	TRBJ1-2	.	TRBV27	CASSFHESLNSPYNYGYTF	TGTGCCAGCAGTTTCCACGAATCACTCAACAGCCCGTATAACTATGGCTACACCTTC
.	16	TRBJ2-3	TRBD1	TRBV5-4	CASSSPGQDYTDTQYF	TGTGCCAGCAGCTCTCCGGGACAGGATTACACAGATACGCAGTATTTT